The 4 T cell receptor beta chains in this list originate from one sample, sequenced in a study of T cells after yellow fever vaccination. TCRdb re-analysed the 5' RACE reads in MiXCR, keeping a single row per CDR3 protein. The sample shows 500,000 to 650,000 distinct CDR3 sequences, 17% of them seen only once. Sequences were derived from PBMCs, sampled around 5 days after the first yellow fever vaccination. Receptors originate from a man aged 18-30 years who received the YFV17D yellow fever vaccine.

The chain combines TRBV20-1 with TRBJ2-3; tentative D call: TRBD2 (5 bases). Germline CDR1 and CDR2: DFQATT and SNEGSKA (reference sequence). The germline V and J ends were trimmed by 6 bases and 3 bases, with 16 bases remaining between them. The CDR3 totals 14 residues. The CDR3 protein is CSATTRRTTDTQYF. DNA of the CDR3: TGCAGTGCCACCACTAGGAGGACTACAGATACGCAGTATTTT.

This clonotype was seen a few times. The CDR3, as DNA: TGTGCCAGCAGCTCCTGGGGGGGGCTGATCTCTAACTATGGCTACACCTTC. This gives the protein CASSSWGGLISNYGYTF. The chain has TRBV7-2 and TRBJ1-2; weak D call: TRBD1 (6 bases). The CDR3 is made up of 17 amino acids. Per the germline V gene, CDR1 is SGHTA and CDR2 is FQGNSA. V was cut by 4 bases and J by 0 bases, with 18 bases left in between.

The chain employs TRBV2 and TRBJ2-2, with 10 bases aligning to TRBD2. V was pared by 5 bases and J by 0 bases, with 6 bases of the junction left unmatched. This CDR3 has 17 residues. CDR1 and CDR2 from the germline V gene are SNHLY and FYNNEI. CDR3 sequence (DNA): TGTGCCAGCAGTATAGCGGGGGGCCTAGCGAACACCGGGGAGCTGTTTTTT. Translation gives CASSIAGGLANTGELFF.

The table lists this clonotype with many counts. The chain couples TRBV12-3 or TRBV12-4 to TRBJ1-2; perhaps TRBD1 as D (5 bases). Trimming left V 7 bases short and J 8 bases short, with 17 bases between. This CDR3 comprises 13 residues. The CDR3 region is CASTPGGGGGYTF. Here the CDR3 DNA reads TGTGCCAGCACCCCGGGGGGGGGAGGCGGCTACACCTTC.